This note documents a single TCR beta chain sequence. Its target is not known. Researchers ran the PCR with 60 Vbeta and 13 Jbeta primers. Profiling relied on immunoSEQ multiplex PCR, and the TCRdb table lists in-frame clones only, not all of them. The sample has 40,000 or so clones, 87% seen once. The sample originates from a study of cytomegalovirus exposure and HLA in healthy donors. Notes on the study in general: TCR beta V- and J-gene trimming, according to a later analysis, was linked to a missense DCLRE1C variant. Available immune exposure information covered CMV serostatus only. Association with HLA alleles at 0.05 false discovery rate was found for about 17,000 TCR beta sequences in a later analysis.

Per the germline V gene, CDR1 is SGHNT and CDR2 is YYREEE (reference sequence). V lost 0 bases to trimming and J lost 3 bases, with 7 bases between them. This CDR3 has 14 amino acids. The sequencing sample was made of PBMCs. The J gene is TRBJ1-5, the V gene TRBV5-4; tentatively, D is TRBD1 (6 bases). This TCR came from a woman aged 40 to 49 in good health and CMV-seropositive. The DNA for the CDR3 is TGTGCCAGCAGCTTGGCAGGGGTCAATCAGCCCCAGCATTTT. It translates to CASSLAGVNQPQHF.